The clone carrying this T cell receptor beta chain was seen at least ten times. Its antigen is as yet unknown. The treatment: PENTA 11 planned treatment interruption arm or continuous ART arm. Only samples with at least 5 million viable PBMCs qualified. The data stem from a study of HIV-infected children after antiretroviral therapy interruption. Looking at the study overall: Children had CD4+ above 500, viral load below 50 copies/ml, either treatment arm.

Germline assignment: CDR1 SEHNR and CDR2 FQNEAQ (reference sequence). The CDR3 extends over 16 amino acids. V was pared by 1 base and J by 3 bases, with 10 bases between. Whole-study findings and limits: Naive CD4+ sequences overlapped less between time points once interruption began. Minor non-naive CD45RA+ populations, like EMRA or stem memory, might contaminate naive sorts.

RNA-based 3' RACE libraries used unique molecular identifiers. TCRdb reprocessed the 3' RACE reads with MiXCR, giving one entry per CDR3 protein. The table has 70,000 to 90,000 distinct CDR3 sequences, about 7% seen once. The J gene is TRBJ2-6, the V gene TRBV7-9; no clear D gene. This sample comprised CD45RA+ CD4+ T cells from PBMCs, pooled from several time points, obtained from a donor given antiretroviral therapy, either interrupted or continuous. The subset: naive CD4+ CD45RA+ CD45RO- T cells. The origin of this receptor is a pool of human donors with HIV. The DNA of the CDR3 is TGTGCCAGCAGCTTAGTCTGGGGTAGTGGGGCCAACGTCCTGACTTTC. Protein product: CASSLVWGSGANVLTF.